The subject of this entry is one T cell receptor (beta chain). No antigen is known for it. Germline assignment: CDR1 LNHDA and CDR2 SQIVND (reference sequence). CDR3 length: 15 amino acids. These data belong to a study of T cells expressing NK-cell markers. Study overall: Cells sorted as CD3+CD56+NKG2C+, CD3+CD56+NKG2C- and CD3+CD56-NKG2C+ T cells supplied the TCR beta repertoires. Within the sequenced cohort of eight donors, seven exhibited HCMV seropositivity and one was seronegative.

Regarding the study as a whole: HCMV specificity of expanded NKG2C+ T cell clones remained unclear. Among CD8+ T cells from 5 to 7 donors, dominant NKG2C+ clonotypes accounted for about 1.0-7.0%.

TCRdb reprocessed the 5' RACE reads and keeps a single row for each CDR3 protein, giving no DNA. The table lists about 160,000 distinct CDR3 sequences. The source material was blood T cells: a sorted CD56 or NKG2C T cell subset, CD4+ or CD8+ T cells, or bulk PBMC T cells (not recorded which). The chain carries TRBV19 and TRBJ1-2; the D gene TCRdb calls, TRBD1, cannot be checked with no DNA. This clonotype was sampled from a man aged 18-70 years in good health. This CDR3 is CASSAAGTPGDGYTF.